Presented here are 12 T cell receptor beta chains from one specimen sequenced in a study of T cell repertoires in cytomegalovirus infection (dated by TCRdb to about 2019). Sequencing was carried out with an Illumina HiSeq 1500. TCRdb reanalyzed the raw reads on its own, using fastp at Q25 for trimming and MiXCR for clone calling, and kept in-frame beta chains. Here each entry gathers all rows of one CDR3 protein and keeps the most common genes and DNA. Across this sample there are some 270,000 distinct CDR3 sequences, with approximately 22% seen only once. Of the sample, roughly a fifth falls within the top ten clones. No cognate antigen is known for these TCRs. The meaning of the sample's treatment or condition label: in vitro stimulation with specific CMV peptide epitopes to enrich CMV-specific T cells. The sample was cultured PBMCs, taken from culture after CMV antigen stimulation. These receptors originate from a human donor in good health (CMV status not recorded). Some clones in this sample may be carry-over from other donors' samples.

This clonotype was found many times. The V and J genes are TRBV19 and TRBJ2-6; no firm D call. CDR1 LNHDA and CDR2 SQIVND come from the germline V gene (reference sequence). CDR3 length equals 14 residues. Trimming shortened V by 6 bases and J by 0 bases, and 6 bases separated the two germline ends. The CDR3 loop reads CASRTASGANVLTF. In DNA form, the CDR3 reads TGTGCCAGTAGAACGGCCTCTGGGGCCAACGTCCTGACTTTC.

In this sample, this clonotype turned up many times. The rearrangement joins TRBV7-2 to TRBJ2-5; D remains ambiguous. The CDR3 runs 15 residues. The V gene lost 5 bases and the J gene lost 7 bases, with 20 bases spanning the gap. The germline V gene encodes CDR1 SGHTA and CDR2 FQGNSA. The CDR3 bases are TGTGCCAGCAGCCGAGAAGGCGCGGCCCCTCGGACCCAGTACTTC. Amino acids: CASSREGAAPRTQYF.

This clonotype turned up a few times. The CDR3 spells CASTRTGVTGELFF. CDR3 nucleotide sequence: TGTGCCAGTACTAGGACAGGGGTCACCGGGGAGCTGTTTTTT. This chain uses TRBV19 with TRBJ2-2; 9 bases are shared with TRBD1. V was pared by 7 bases and J by 4 bases, with 4 bases of the junction left unmatched. The germline gives CDR1 LNHDA, CDR2 SQIVND (reference sequence). The CDR3 is 14 amino acids.

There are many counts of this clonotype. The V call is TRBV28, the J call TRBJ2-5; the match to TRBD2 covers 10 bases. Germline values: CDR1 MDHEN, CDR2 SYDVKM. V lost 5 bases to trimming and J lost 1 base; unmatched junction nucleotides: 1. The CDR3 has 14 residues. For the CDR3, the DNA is TGTGCCAGCAGTCGGACTAGCGGCCAAGAGACCCAGTACTTC. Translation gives CASSRTSGQETQYF. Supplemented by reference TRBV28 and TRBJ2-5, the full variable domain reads DVKVTQSSRYLVKRTGEKVFLECVQDMDHENMFWYRQDPGLGLRLIYFSYDVKMKEKGDIPEGYSVSREKKERFSLILESASTNQTSMYLCASSRTSGQETQYFGPGTRLLVL.

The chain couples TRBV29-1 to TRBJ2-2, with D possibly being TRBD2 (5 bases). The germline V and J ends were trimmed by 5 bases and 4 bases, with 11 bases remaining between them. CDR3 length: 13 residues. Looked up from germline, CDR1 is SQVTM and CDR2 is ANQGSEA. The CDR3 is CSVREIGTGELFF. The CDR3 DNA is TGCAGCGTTAGGGAGATAGGCACCGGGGAGCTGTTTTTT.

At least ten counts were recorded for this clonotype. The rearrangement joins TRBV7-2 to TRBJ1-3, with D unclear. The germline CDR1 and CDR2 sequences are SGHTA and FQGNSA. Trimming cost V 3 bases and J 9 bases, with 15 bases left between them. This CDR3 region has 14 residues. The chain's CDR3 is CASSFDTSTGTIYF. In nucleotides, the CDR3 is TGTGCCAGCAGCTTCGATACGTCCACCGGCACCATATATTTT.

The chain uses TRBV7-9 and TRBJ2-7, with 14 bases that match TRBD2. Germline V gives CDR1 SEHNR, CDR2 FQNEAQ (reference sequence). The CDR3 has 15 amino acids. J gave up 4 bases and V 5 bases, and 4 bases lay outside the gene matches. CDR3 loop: CASSPTSGRAYEQYV. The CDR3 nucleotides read TGTGCCAGCAGCCCGACTAGCGGGAGGGCATACGAGCAGTACGTC.

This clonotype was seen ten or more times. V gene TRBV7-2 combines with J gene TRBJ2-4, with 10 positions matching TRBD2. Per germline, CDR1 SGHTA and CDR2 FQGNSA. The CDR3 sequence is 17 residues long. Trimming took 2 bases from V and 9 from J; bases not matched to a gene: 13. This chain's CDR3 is CASSLYASGSVGGIQYF. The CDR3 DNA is TGTGCCAGCAGCTTATATGCTAGCGGGAGTGTAGGTGGCATTCAGTACTTC.

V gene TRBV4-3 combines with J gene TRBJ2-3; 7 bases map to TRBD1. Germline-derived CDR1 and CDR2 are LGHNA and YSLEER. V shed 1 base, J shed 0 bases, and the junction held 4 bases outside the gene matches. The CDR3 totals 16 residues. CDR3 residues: CASSQGQGVSTDTQYF. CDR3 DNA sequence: TGCGCCAGCAGCCAAGGACAGGGCGTCAGCACAGATACGCAGTATTTT.

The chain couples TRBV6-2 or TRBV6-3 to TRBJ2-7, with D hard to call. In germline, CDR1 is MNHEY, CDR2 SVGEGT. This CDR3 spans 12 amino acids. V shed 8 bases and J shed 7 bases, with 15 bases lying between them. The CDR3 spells CASSGSSREQYF. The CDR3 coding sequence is TGTGCCAGCTCCGGGTCATCTCGAGAGCAGTACTTC.

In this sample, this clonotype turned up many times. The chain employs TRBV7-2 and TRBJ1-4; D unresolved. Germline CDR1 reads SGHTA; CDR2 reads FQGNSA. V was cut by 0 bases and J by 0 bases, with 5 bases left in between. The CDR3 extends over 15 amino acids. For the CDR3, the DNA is TGTGCCAGCAGCTTAGCCCCGCCAACTAATGAAAAACTGTTTTTT. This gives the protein CASSLAPPTNEKLFF.

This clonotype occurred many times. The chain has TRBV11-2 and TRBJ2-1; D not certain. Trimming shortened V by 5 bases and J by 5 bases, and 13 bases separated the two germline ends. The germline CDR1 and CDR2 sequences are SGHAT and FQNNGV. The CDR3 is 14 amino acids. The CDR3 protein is CASSPLAKNNEQFF. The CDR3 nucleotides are TGTGCCAGCAGCCCCCTGGCTAAAAACAATGAGCAGTTCTTC.